This TCR beta chain was identified during a study of neurological immune-mediated disorders. Findings and limits, study-wide: The study found the most TCR clonal expansion in HTLV-1-associated myelopathy and the least in multiple sclerosis, below healthy controls.

This clonotype was detected ten times or more. Its antigen is still unknown. Between the trimmed V and J ends, which lost 0 bases and 0 bases, there was a span of 11 bases. Germline V gives CDR1 DFQATT, CDR2 SNEGSKA (reference sequence). The CDR3 is made up of 15 amino acids. Unsorted libraries were derived from 2 million PBMCs stored at -80 C. With 10-nucleotide random UMIs included, cDNA was synthesized by 5'RACE. In every sequencing run, more than 170 million TCR-beta sequences were generated from 15-18 subjects. TCRdb independently ran MiXCR on the 5' RACE reads; one entry per CDR3 protein. Here the sample spans about 66,000 distinct CDR3 sequences, about 4.2% being singletons.

The sequenced sample was PBMCs. The rearrangement joins TRBV20-1 to TRBJ1-1, with D perhaps TRBD1 (5 bases). The clonotype comes from a man between 25 and 39 years old with multiple sclerosis. The CDR3 nucleotides are TGCAGTGCTAGAGATGGGGACGGGCTGAACACTGAAGCTTTCTTT. This translates into CSARDGDGLNTEAFF.